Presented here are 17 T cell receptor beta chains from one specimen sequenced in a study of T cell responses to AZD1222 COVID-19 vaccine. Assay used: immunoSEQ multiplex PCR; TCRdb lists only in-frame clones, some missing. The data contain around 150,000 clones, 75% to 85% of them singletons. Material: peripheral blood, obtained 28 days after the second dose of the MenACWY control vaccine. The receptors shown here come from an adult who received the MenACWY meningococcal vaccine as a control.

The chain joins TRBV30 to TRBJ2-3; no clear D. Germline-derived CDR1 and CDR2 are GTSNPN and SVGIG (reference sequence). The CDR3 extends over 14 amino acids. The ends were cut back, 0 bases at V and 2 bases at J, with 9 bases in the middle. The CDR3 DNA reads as TGTGCCTGGAGTGTACAAAGGTACACAGATACGCAGTATTTT. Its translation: CAWSVQRYTDTQYF.

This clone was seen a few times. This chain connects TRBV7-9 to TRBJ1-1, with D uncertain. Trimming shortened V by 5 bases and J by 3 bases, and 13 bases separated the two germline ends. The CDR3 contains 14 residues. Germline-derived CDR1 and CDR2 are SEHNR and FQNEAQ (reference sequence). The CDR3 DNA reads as TGTGCCAGCAGCCCCCATGTGGGGTACACTGAAGCTTTCTTT. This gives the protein CASSPHVGYTEAFF.

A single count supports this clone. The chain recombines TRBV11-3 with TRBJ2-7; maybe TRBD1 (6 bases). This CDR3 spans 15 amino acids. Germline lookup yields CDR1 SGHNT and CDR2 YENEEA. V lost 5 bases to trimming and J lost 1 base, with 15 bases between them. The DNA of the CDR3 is TGTGCCAGCAGCGCAGGGGCGGGCTGGTCCTACGAGCAGTACTTC. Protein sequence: CASSAGAGWSYEQYF.

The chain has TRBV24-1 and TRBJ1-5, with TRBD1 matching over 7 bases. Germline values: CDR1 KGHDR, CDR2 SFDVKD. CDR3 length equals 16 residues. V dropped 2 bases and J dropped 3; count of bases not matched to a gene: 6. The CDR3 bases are TGTGCCACCAGTGATTCCGCCGGGACAGACAATCAGCCCCAGCATTTT. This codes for CATSDSAGTDNQPQHF.

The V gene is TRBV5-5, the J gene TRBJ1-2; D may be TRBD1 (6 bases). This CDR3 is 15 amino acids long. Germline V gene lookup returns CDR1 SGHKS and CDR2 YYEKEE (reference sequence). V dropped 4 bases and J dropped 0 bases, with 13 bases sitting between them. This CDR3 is CASSRGTETNYGYTF. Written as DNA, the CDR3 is TGTGCCAGCAGCAGGGGGACCGAGACTAACTATGGCTACACCTTC.

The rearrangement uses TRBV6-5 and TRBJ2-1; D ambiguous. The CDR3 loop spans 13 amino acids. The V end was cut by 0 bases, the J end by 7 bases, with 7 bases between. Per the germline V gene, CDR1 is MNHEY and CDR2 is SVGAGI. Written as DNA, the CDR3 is TGTGCCAGCAGTTACTCGACCAGGAATGAGCAGTTCTTC. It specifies CASSYSTRNEQFF.

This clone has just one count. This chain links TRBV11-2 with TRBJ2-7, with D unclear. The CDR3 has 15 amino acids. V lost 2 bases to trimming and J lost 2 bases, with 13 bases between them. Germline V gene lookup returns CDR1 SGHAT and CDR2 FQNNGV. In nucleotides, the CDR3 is TGTGCCAGCAGCTTATTTCCGGACGGAGCCTACGAGCAGTACGTC. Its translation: CASSLFPDGAYEQYV.

In nucleotides, the CDR3 is TGTGCCAGTAGTGTACAGGGGATCAACTCCTACAATGAGCAGTTCTTC. Amino acids: CASSVQGINSYNEQFF. The chain is built from TRBV19 and TRBJ2-1; 7 bases fit TRBD1. Germline trimming cut 5 bases from V and 0 bases from J; bases unmatched to any gene: 7. Germline CDR1 reads LNHDA; CDR2 reads SQIVND (reference sequence). This CDR3 spans 16 amino acids.

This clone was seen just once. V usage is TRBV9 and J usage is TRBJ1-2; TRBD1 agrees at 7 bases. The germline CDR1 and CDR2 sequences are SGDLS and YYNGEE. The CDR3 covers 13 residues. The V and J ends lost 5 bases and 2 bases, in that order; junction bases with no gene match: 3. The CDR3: CASRRDRNYGYTF. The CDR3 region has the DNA TGTGCCAGCAGACGGGACAGAAACTATGGCTACACCTTC. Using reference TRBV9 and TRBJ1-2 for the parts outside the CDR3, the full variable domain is DSGVTQTPKHLITATGQRVTLRCSPRSGDLSVYWYQQSLDQGLQFLIQYYNGEERAKGNILERFSAQQFPDLHSELNLSSLELGDSALYFCASRRDRNYGYTFGSGTRLTVV.

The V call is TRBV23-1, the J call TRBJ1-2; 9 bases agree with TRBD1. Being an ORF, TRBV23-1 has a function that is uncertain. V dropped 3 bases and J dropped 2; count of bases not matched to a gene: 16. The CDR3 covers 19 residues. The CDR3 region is CASSQRKEGSDRGNYGYTF. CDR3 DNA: TGCGCCAGCAGTCAGCGCAAAGAGGGTTCGGACAGGGGAAACTATGGCTACACCTTC.

In nucleotides, the CDR3 is TGTGCCAGCAGCTTCCTCGGCCGGACAACCCATAATTCACCCCTCCACTTT. This gives the protein CASSFLGRTTHNSPLHF. This chain connects TRBV7-2 to TRBJ1-6; TRBD1 is a possible D gene (5 bases). Between the trimmed V and J ends, which lost 3 bases and 5 bases, there was a span of 17 bases. Germline CDR1 SGHTA, CDR2 FQGNSA. The CDR3 length is 17 residues. Complete variable domain (other parts from reference TRBV7-2 and TRBJ1-6): GAGVSQSPSNKVTEKGKDVELRCDPISGHTALYWYRQSLGQGLEFLIYFQGNSAPDKSGLPSDRFSAERTGGSVSTLTIQRTQQEDSAVYLCASSFLGRTTHNSPLHFGNGTRLTVT.

This chain's CDR3 is CASSLDGLANQPQHF. The CDR3 coding sequence is TGTGCCAGCAGTTTAGACGGGCTCGCGAATCAGCCCCAGCATTTT. The V and J genes are TRBV27 and TRBJ1-5, with no clear D. Germline CDR1 MNHEY, CDR2 SMNVEV (reference sequence). There are 15 residues in the CDR3. Trimming took off 2 bases at V and 4 bases at J, with 12 bases between the two ends.

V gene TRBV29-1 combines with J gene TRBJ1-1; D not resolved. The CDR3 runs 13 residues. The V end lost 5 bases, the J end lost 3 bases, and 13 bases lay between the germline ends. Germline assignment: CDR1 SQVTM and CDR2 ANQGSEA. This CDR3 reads CSVKAREYTEAFF. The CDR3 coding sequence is TGCAGCGTTAAAGCCCGGGAATACACTGAAGCTTTCTTT.

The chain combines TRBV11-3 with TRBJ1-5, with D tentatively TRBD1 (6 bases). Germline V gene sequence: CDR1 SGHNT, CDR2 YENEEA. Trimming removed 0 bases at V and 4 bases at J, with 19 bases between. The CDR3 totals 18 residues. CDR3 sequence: CASSLDRGQGKWNQPQHF. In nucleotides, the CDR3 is TGTGCCAGCAGCTTAGATCGGGGCCAGGGGAAGTGGAATCAGCCCCAGCATTTT.

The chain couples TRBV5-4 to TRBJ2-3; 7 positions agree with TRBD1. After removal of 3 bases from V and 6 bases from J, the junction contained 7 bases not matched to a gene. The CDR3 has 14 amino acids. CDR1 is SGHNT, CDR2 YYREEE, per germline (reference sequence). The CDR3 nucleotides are TGTGCCAGCAGCTCGACAGGGCGACGGGATACGCAGTATTTT. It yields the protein CASSSTGRRDTQYF.

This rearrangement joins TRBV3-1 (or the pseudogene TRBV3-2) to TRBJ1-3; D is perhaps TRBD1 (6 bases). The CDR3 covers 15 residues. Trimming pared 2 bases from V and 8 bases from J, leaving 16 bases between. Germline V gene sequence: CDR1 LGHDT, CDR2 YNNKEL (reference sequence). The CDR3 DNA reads TGTGCCAGCAGCCAACCGCGACGGGGGGCTGACACCATATATTTT. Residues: CASSQPRRGADTIYF.

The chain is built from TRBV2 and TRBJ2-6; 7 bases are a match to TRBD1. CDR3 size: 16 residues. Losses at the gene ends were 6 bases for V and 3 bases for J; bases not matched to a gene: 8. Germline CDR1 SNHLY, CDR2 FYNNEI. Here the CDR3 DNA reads TGTGCCAGCAGAAGACAGGGAAGCGGTGGGGCCAACGTCCTGACTTTC. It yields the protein CASRRQGSGGANVLTF. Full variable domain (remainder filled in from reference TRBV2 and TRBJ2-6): EPEVTQTPSHQVTQMGQEVILRCVPISNHLYFYWYRQILGQKVEFLVSFYNNEISEKSEIFDDQFSVERPDGSNFTLKIRSTKLEDSAMYFCASRRQGSGGANVLTFGAGSRLTVL.